The 31 T cell receptor beta chains in this list originate from one sample, sequenced in a study of post-analysis software for immune sequencing data. What these receptors recognize is not known. Every TCR beta cDNA library bore unique molecular identifiers. MiXCR was run by TCRdb on the PCR reads, yielding one entry per CDR3 protein. This table holds hundreds of thousands of distinct CDR3 sequences, 36% found once. Study-wide results and limits: TRBV segments more frequent in patients than in controls numbered about five and included TRBV5-6, TRBV5-1 and TRBV20-1.

Input material: blood. Receptors originate from a girl under 18 with multiple sclerosis.

The chain uses TRBV7-9 and TRBJ1-1; TRBD1 is a possible D gene (5 bases). The CDR3 sequence is 14 residues long. CDR1 and CDR2 from the germline V gene are SEHNR and FQNEAQ (reference sequence). With 4 bases removed from V and 4 bases from J, the gap between germline ends came to 13 bases. CDR3 loop: CASSSQRGTTEAFF. CDR3 sequence (DNA): TGTGCCAGCAGCTCGCAGCGGGGGACCACTGAAGCTTTCTTT.

This clonotype was recorded at least ten times. V usage is TRBV5-1 and J usage is TRBJ1-2; the D gene is possibly TRBD1 (5 bases). The CDR3 consists of 15 residues. The germline V gene encodes CDR1 SGHRS and CDR2 YFSETQ. Between the trimmed V and J ends, which lost 5 bases and 5 bases, there was a span of 19 bases. The CDR3 protein is CASRFDSSIDYGYTF. CDR3 DNA: TGCGCCAGCAGATTCGACAGCTCAATAGATTATGGCTACACCTTC.

About this clonotype: The junction departs from the called germline gene at one end, perhaps through a read error. This rearrangement joins TRBV25-1 to TRBJ1-2; D gene uncertain. The CDR3 covers 14 residues. Germline lookup yields CDR1 MGHDK and CDR2 SYGVNS. The CDR3 here is CTSRKAGTNYGYTF. Written as DNA, the CDR3 is TGTACCAGCCGTAAAGCCGGCACTAACTATGGCTACACCTTC.

V gene TRBV20-1 combines with J gene TRBJ1-4; 8 bases line up with TRBD1. Germline V gene sequence: CDR1 DFQATT, CDR2 SNEGSKA (reference sequence). Trimming cost V 0 bases and J 6 bases; bases outside gene matches: 9. This CDR3 contains 16 residues. Here the CDR3 reads CSARDTRGRYDEKLFF. The CDR3 DNA sequence: TGCAGTGCTAGAGATACCAGGGGGCGGTATGATGAAAAACTGTTTTTT.

Of note for this clonotype: A read error may be the cause here, since a much bigger clone is one base away. The J gene is TRBJ1-5, the V gene TRBV19, with D unclear. Trimming removed 3 bases at V and 2 bases at J, with 14 bases between. Looked up from germline, CDR1 is LNHDA and CDR2 is SQIVND (reference sequence). CDR3 length: 16 residues. As DNA, the CDR3 is TGTGCCAGTAGTATGAACCGAGTCCTTTGCAATCAGCCCCAGCATTTT. Protein sequence: CASSMNRVLCNQPQHF.

This CDR3 is CSARDPEVGETQYF. The CDR3, as DNA: TGCAGTGCTAGAGATCCGGAGGTGGGGGAGACCCAGTACTTC. The chain joins TRBV20-1 to TRBJ2-7, with D tentatively TRBD2 (5 bases). With the DNA end fitting TRBJ2-5 better, the J assignment may be wrong. Germline V lookup: CDR1 DFQATT, CDR2 SNEGSKA (reference sequence). The CDR3 has 14 amino acids.

V gene TRBV25-1 combines with J gene TRBJ1-6; TRBD1 is a possible D gene (5 bases). This CDR3 is built from 13 residues. V was cut by 8 bases and J by 8 bases, with 13 bases left in between. CDR1 is MGHDK and CDR2 is SYGVNS in the germline V gene. Written as DNA, the CDR3 is TGTGCCAGCCGGAGGGGAACGGATTCACCCCTCCACTTT. This translates into CASRRGTDSPLHF.

This clonotype turned up a few times. The chain carries TRBV7-9 and TRBJ2-2; TRBD2 agrees at 7 bases. CDR1 and CDR2 (germline): SEHNR, FQNEAQ (reference sequence). The trim removed 5 bases at V and 0 bases at J, leaving 12 bases unmatched. This CDR3 comprises 18 residues. DNA for the CDR3: TGTGCCAGCAGCCCCTTCGCGCTAGCGGCAACGAACACCGGGGAGCTGTTTTTT. Translating gives CASSPFALAATNTGELFF.

This clonotype was seen many times. The J gene is TRBJ2-5, the V gene TRBV5-1, with D possibly matching TRBD2 (6 bases). Germline assignment: CDR1 SGHRS and CDR2 YFSETQ. Trimming shortened V by 0 bases and J by 4 bases, and 13 bases separated the two germline ends. The CDR3 is made up of 15 amino acids. The CDR3 coding sequence is TGCGCCAGCAGCTTGGGTCAACTAGCTCTAGAGACCCAGTACTTC. It codes for CASSLGQLALETQYF. The variable domain in full, with the rest retrieved from reference TRBV5-1 and TRBJ2-5, is KAGVTQTPRYLIKTRGQQVTLSCSPISGHRSVSWYQQTPGQGLQFLFEYFSETQRNKGNFPGRFSGRQFSNSRSEMNVSTLELGDSALYLCASSLGQLALETQYFGPGTRLLVL.

The chain has TRBV6-5 and TRBJ1-4; D is unresolved. The CDR3 has 16 residues. CDR1 MNHEY and CDR2 SVGAGI come from the germline V gene. The ends were cut back, 0 bases at V and 4 bases at J, with 12 bases in the middle. The CDR3 region is CASSYSMGINNEKLFF. As DNA, the CDR3 is TGTGCCAGCAGTTACTCGATGGGCATTAATAATGAAAAACTGTTTTTT.

The V gene is TRBV6-4, the J gene TRBJ2-1; weak D call: TRBD2 (6 bases). Germline loops: CDR1 MRHNA, CDR2 SNTAGT. V was trimmed by 0 bases and J by 6 bases, leaving 12 bases between them. The CDR3 has 15 amino acids. CDR3 amino acids: CASSDSRGGANEQFF. In DNA, the CDR3 is TGTGCCAGCAGTGACTCGAGGGGAGGTGCCAATGAGCAGTTCTTC.

This chain joins TRBV7-3 and TRBJ2-5; no reliable D call. This CDR3 spans 14 amino acids. Per germline, CDR1 SGHTA and CDR2 FQGTGA. With 5 bases removed from V and 3 bases from J, the gap between germline ends came to 13 bases. CDR3 coding DNA: TGTGCCAGCAGCCCCCATGGTTCCAAAGAGACCCAGTACTTC. Amino acid sequence: CASSPHGSKETQYF. Full variable domain (rest looked up from reference TRBV7-3 and TRBJ2-5): GAGVSQTPSNKVTEKGKYVELRCDPISGHTALYWYRQSLGQGPEFLIYFQGTGAADDSGLPNDRFFAVRPEGSVSTLKIQRTERGDSAVYLCASSPHGSKETQYFGPGTRLLVL.

The J gene is TRBJ2-7, the V gene TRBV20-1; 12 nucleotides agree with TRBD2. Germline lookup yields CDR1 DFQATT and CDR2 SNEGSKA (reference sequence). V lost 0 bases to trimming and J lost 6 bases; unmatched junction nucleotides: 6. This CDR3 spans 15 amino acids. The CDR3 nucleotides are TGCAGTGCTAGAGATCGACTAGCGGGAGTAGGCGAGCAGTACTTC. Protein product: CSARDRLAGVGEQYF.

This clonotype was picked up many times. V usage is TRBV29-1 and J usage is TRBJ1-1; TRBD1 might be the D (6 bases). V lost 7 bases to trimming and J lost 1 base, with 13 bases between them. This CDR3 spans 13 amino acids. Germline V lookup: CDR1 SQVTM, CDR2 ANQGSEA. CDR3 nucleotides: TGCAGCGCCGCCCTGGACAGGAACACTGAAGCTTTCTTT. It codes for CSAALDRNTEAFF.

Many counts were recorded for this clonotype. The J gene is TRBJ2-1, the V gene TRBV7-6, with 11 bases that match TRBD2. Germline assignment: CDR1 SGHVS and CDR2 FNYEAQ. After removal of 0 bases from V and 6 bases from J, the junction contained 4 bases not matched to a gene. This CDR3 spans 16 amino acids. As DNA, the CDR3 is TGTGCCAGCAGCTTAGCGCTAGCGGGAGGACCCAATGAGCAGTTCTTC. Translated: CASSLALAGGPNEQFF.

In the case of this clonotype: A much larger clone lies one base from this, so it may be a read error. CDR3 sequence (DNA): TGCGCCAGCAGCGCCGCTTTTGCTAGCGGGTCAGGGTCCTACAATGAGCAGTTCTTC. Amino acid sequence: CASSAAFASGSGSYNEQFF. The V call is TRBV5-1, the J call TRBJ2-1; 8 bases match TRBD2. The germline CDR1 and CDR2 sequences are SGHRS and YFSETQ. This CDR3 is 19 amino acids long. Germline trimming cut 4 bases from V and 1 base from J; bases unmatched to any gene: 16.

V usage is TRBV7-3 and J usage is TRBJ2-1; 16 bases match TRBD2. CDR3 length: 19 amino acids. CDR1 and CDR2 from the germline V gene are SGHTA and FQGTGA. Trimming cost V 5 bases and J 3 bases; bases outside gene matches: 10. This CDR3 is CASSPSGTSGGVDYNEQFF. CDR3 sequence (DNA): TGTGCCAGCAGCCCATCAGGGACTAGCGGGGGGGTGGACTACAATGAGCAGTTCTTC. The full variable domain, rest sourced from reference TRBV7-3 and TRBJ2-1, is GAGVSQTPSNKVTEKGKYVELRCDPISGHTALYWYRQSLGQGPEFLIYFQGTGAADDSGLPNDRFFAVRPEGSVSTLKIQRTERGDSAVYLCASSPSGTSGGVDYNEQFFGPGTRLTVL.

About this clonotype: It may be a read error: a sequence one base away is much more abundant. The J gene is TRBJ1-5, the V gene TRBV29-1; D remains ambiguous. CDR1 and CDR2 from the germline V gene are SQVTM and ANQGSEA. There are 13 residues in the CDR3. The germline V and J ends were trimmed by 6 bases and 4 bases, with 13 bases remaining between them. The DNA of the CDR3 is TGCAGCGTGAGCGCGATAGGGAATCAGCCCCAGCATTTT. Residues: CSVSAIGNQPQHF. Complete variable domain (other parts from reference TRBV29-1 and TRBJ1-5): SAVISQKPSRDICQRGTSLTIQCQVDSQVTMMFWYRQQPGQSLTLIATANQGSEATYESGFVIDKFPISRPNLTFSTLTVSNMSPEDSSIYLCSVSAIGNQPQHFGDGTRLSIL.

V is TRBV30 and J is TRBJ2-3, with D tentatively TRBD2 (6 bases). This CDR3 has 14 amino acids. Trimming pared 0 bases from V and 7 bases from J, leaving 14 bases between. Germline CDR1 is GTSNPN and CDR2 is SVGIG (reference sequence). Written as DNA, the CDR3 is TGTGCCTGGAGTGTTGGTGGGAGGAGGAATACGCAGTATTTT. Translation: CAWSVGGRRNTQYF. Full variable domain (remainder filled in from reference TRBV30 and TRBJ2-3): SQTIHQWPATLVQPVGSPLSLECTVEGTSNPNLYWYRQAAGRGLQLLFYSVGIGQISSEVPQNLSASRPQDRQFILSSKKLLLSDSGFYLCAWSVGGRRNTQYFGPGTRLTVL.

This clonotype has only a few counts. At one end, the junction sequence differs from germline, possibly due to a read error. The rearrangement uses TRBV5-1 and TRBJ1-3; no clear D. The germline gives CDR1 SGHRS, CDR2 YFSETQ. The CDR3 has 11 amino acids. The CDR3 loop is CASATGNTVYF. CDR3 nucleotides: TGCGCCAGCGCAACTGGAAACACCGTATATTTT.

In its sample, this clonotype was seen many times. DNA of the CDR3: TGCGCCAGCAGGGTTAACACCTACAATGAGCAGTTCTTC. Its protein product is CASRVNTYNEQFF. The chain has TRBV5-1 and TRBJ2-1; no clear D gene. Looked up from germline, CDR1 is SGHRS and CDR2 is YFSETQ. This CDR3 has 13 residues. V shed 5 bases and J shed 2 bases, with 8 bases lying between them. The full variable domain, its missing parts supplied by reference TRBV5-1 and TRBJ2-1, is KAGVTQTPRYLIKTRGQQVTLSCSPISGHRSVSWYQQTPGQGLQFLFEYFSETQRNKGNFPGRFSGRQFSNSRSEMNVSTLELGDSALYLCASRVNTYNEQFFGPGTRLTVL.

This clonotype was recorded a few times. V gene TRBV27 combines with J gene TRBJ1-2, with TRBD1 matching 8 bases. V was pared by 5 bases and J by 7 bases, with 6 bases of the junction left unmatched. CDR1 is MNHEY and CDR2 is SMNVEV in the germline V gene (reference sequence). CDR3 length equals 13 residues. In DNA, the CDR3 is TGTGCCAGCAGTCCTCTTGACAGGGGTGGCTACACCTTC. Protein sequence: CASSPLDRGGYTF.

The sample holds many counts of this clonotype. The chain has TRBV20-1 and TRBJ2-3; 16 bases agree with TRBD2. In germline, CDR1 is DFQATT, CDR2 SNEGSKA (reference sequence). This CDR3 has 19 residues. Unmatched junction bases numbered 13, after V lost 5 bases and J lost 2 bases. Here the CDR3 reads CSAYSGTSGGANPTDTQYF. The CDR3 nucleotides are TGCAGTGCTTACTCCGGGACTAGCGGGGGGGCCAATCCCACAGATACGCAGTATTTT.

There are many counts of this clonotype. The chain links TRBV5-1 to TRBJ2-5; the D is unclear. Germline CDR1 SGHRS, CDR2 YFSETQ. Trimming stripped 4 bases from V and 2 bases from J, with 9 bases between. The CDR3 spans 13 residues. The chain's CDR3 is CASSTSGQETQYF. The CDR3 nucleotides read TGCGCCAGCAGCACCAGTGGGCAAGAGACCCAGTACTTC.

The rearrangement joins TRBV6-1 to TRBJ2-5; TRBD1 aligns across 8 bases. The tail of the sequence fits TRBJ2-7 better, so the J call may be wrong. Germline V gene data show CDR1 as MNHNS and CDR2 as SASEGT. The CDR3 sequence is 13 residues long. CDR3 nucleotides: TGTGCCAGCAGCCGGGACAGGTGGTACGAGCAGTACTTC. Translating it yields CASSRDRWYEQYF.

The rearrangement uses TRBV6-1 and TRBJ1-2; no clear D gene. CDR1 and CDR2 from the germline V gene are MNHNS and SASEGT. The CDR3 consists of 11 residues. The V and J ends lost 0 bases and 8 bases respectively, with 4 bases between them. CDR3 sequence (DNA): TGTGCCAGCAGTGAAGCAAGGGGCTACACCTTC. This sequence encodes CASSEARGYTF.

This clonotype was observed a few times. A much bigger clone sits one base away, suggesting this may be a read error. The chain couples TRBV5-5 to TRBJ1-2; 7 bases map to TRBD1. Germline loops: CDR1 SGHKS, CDR2 YYEKEE (reference sequence). The CDR3 is made up of 14 amino acids. In DNA form, the CDR3 reads TGTGCCGGCAGCTTAGACAGGGTGAACTATGGCTACACCTTC. Translated: CAGSLDRVNYGYTF.

The chain recombines TRBV4-3 with TRBJ2-6; tentative D call: TRBD1 (6 bases). Germline CDR1 reads LGHNA; CDR2 reads YSLEER. The V end lost 7 bases, the J end lost 0 bases, and 16 bases lay between the germline ends. The CDR3 is 17 residues long. This CDR3 reads CASTSRGSSSGANVLTF. Here the CDR3 DNA reads TGCGCCAGCACCTCCAGGGGATCCTCCTCTGGGGCCAACGTCCTGACTTTC.

In the case of this clonotype: Being one base from a much bigger clone, this may be a read error. This chain joins TRBV29-1 and TRBJ2-5, with D possibly being TRBD2 (5 bases). Trimming removed 4 bases from V and 11 bases from J, with 23 bases in between. Germline CDR1 SQVTM, CDR2 ANQGSEA. The CDR3 has 14 residues. The CDR3 reads CSVGGRLLADEQYF. As DNA, the CDR3 is TGCAGCGTTGGTGGACGACTACTGGCGGATGAGCAGTACTTC.

The V gene is TRBV20-1, the J gene TRBJ2-7; D is uncertain. Germline CDR1 is DFQATT and CDR2 is SNEGSKA (reference sequence). Trimming shortened V by 5 bases and J by 0 bases, and 11 bases separated the two germline ends. The CDR3 contains 13 residues. CDR3 residues: CSAPGLASYEQYF. CDR3 in DNA: TGCAGTGCTCCTGGCCTTGCCTCCTACGAGCAGTACTTC.

In regard to this clonotype: This may be a read error, as it is one base from a much larger clone. The rearrangement uses TRBV6-2 or TRBV6-3 and TRBJ2-7; D is undetermined. Near its end, the DNA agrees better with TRBJ2-5, so the J call may be wrong. The germline CDR1 and CDR2 sequences are MNHEY and SVGEGT. The CDR3 covers 12 residues. The CDR3, as DNA: TGTGCCAGCAGTTACTCGACAGAGACCCAGTACTTC. It is translated as CASSYSTETQYF.